Listed below are T cell receptor beta chains from one sample, sequenced in a study of T cell changes during pregnancy in multiple sclerosis. Profiled with immunoSEQ multiplex PCR; TCRdb holds only in-frame clones, not every one. Here the sample spans roughly 15,000 clones, around 86% being singletons. The input for sequencing was CD8+ T cells from peripheral blood mononuclear cells, taken in the first trimester of pregnancy. All receptors come from a female donor with multiple sclerosis, enrolled in a pregnancy study. The CDR3 runs from the conserved cysteine through the conserved F or W. A D gene is named only where the DNA matches it firmly. Clone sizes are given selectively: once, few, many, or a class where the clone is expanded.

j_call: TRBJ2-7; d_call: NA; v_call: TRBV5-5; clone_size: NA; cdr3_nt: TGTGCCAGCAGCTTGCGACTATTCTACGAGCAGTACTTC; cdr3_aa: CASSLRLFYEQYF
j_call: TRBJ2-3; d_call: TRBD2; v_call: TRBV14; clone_size: NA; cdr3_nt: TGTGCCAGCAGCCAATACGGGACTAGCGGGAGCACAGATACGCAGTATTTT; cdr3_aa: CASSQYGTSGSTDTQYF
j_call: TRBJ1-4; d_call: NA; v_call: TRBV5-1; clone_size: NA; cdr3_nt: TGCGCCAGCAGCCCCGTCGGGGGGCTCGCAACTAATGAAAAACTGTTTTTT; cdr3_aa: CASSPVGGLATNEKLFF
j_call: TRBJ2-2; d_call: TRBD2; v_call: TRBV28; clone_size: NA; cdr3_nt: TGTGCCAGCAGTTCGGGACTAGCGGGGGTATCAAACACCGGGGAGCTGTTTTTT; cdr3_aa: CASSSGLAGVSNTGELFF
j_call: TRBJ2-3; d_call: TRBD1; v_call: TRBV2; clone_size: NA; cdr3_nt: TGTGCCAGCAGTGGAGTGTCAGGGGGAAAATCAGATACGCAGTATTTT; cdr3_aa: CASSGVSGGKSDTQYF
j_call: TRBJ2-3; d_call: NA; v_call: TRBV4-2; clone_size: NA; cdr3_nt: TGTGCCAGCAGCCAAGGTGCCCAGGGCACAGATACGCAGTATTTT; cdr3_aa: CASSQGAQGTDTQYF
j_call: TRBJ2-3; d_call: TRBD2; v_call: TRBV15; clone_size: NA; cdr3_nt: TGTGCCACCAGCAGAGAACTAGCGGGAAGCACAGATACGCAGTATTTT; cdr3_aa: CATSRELAGSTDTQYF
j_call: TRBJ2-7; d_call: NA; v_call: TRBV5-5; clone_size: NA; cdr3_nt: TGTGCCAGCAGCCCATGGGGCCAGGACTCCTACGAGCAGTACTTC; cdr3_aa: CASSPWGQDSYEQYF
j_call: TRBJ1-2; d_call: NA; v_call: TRBV7-8; clone_size: NA; cdr3_nt: TGTGCCAGCAGCTTAGGGGCAGCCTCTGGCTACACCTTC; cdr3_aa: CASSLGAASGYTF
j_call: TRBJ1-5; d_call: NA; v_call: TRBV6-1; clone_size: NA; cdr3_nt: TGTGCCAGCAGTGAGGGGGTGACAGGCCCACAGCCCCAGCATTTT; cdr3_aa: CASSEGVTGPQPQHF
j_call: TRBJ2-7; d_call: NA; v_call: TRBV25-1; clone_size: once; cdr3_nt: TGTGCCAGCAGCACCCCACGGGGTGGCTCCTACGAGCAGTACTTC; cdr3_aa: CASSTPRGGSYEQYF
j_call: TRBJ1-6; d_call: NA; v_call: TRBV27; clone_size: NA; cdr3_nt: TGTGCCAGCAGTTCTTTGACCCTGGGGGGTTCACCCCTCCACTTT; cdr3_aa: CASSSLTLGGSPLHF
j_call: TRBJ2-1; d_call: TRBD2; v_call: TRBV14; clone_size: few; cdr3_nt: TGTGCCAGCAGCCAAGACCCCTCGTCTAGCGGGAGAAACAATGAGCAGTTCTTC; cdr3_aa: CASSQDPSSSGRNNEQFF
j_call: TRBJ2-2; d_call: TRBD1; v_call: TRBV12-5; clone_size: NA; cdr3_nt: TGTGCTAGTGGTTTGACACGAGAAATGGACAGGGCGAACACCGGGGAGCTGTTTTTT; cdr3_aa: CASGLTREMDRANTGELFF
j_call: TRBJ2-3; d_call: TRBD2; v_call: TRBV5-3; clone_size: NA; cdr3_nt: TGTGCCAGAAGCTTCAAGCGGGGTAGCACAGATACGCAGTATTTT; cdr3_aa: CARSFKRGSTDTQYF
j_call: TRBJ1-1; d_call: NA; v_call: TRBV28; clone_size: NA; cdr3_nt: TGTGCCAGCAGTGACAGAATGAACACTGAAGCTTTCTTT; cdr3_aa: CASSDRMNTEAFF
j_call: TRBJ1-1; d_call: NA; v_call: TRBV15; clone_size: NA; cdr3_nt: TGTGCCACCAGCAGAGAACCAGGGGCTGAAGCTTTCTTT; cdr3_aa: CATSREPGAEAFF
j_call: TRBJ2-7; d_call: NA; v_call: TRBV5-5; clone_size: NA; cdr3_nt: TGTGCCAGCTGGTACAACTACGAGCAGTACTTC; cdr3_aa: CASWYNYEQYF
j_call: TRBJ2-1; d_call: TRBD2; v_call: TRBV9; clone_size: NA; cdr3_nt: TGTGCCAGCAGCGTCCCACTAGCGGGACCCTACAATGAGCAGTTCTTC; cdr3_aa: CASSVPLAGPYNEQFF
j_call: TRBJ1-2; d_call: NA; v_call: TRBV28; clone_size: NA; cdr3_nt: TGTGCCAGCAGTGACCCCGGGGGGCTTGACTATGGCTACACCTTC; cdr3_aa: CASSDPGGLDYGYTF